Listed below are T cell receptor beta chains from one sample, sequenced in a study of T cell responses to AZD1222 COVID-19 vaccine. Measured with immunoSEQ multiplex PCR; TCRdb has only the in-frame clones, and not every one. The data hold approximately 130,000 clones, with about 88% observed a single time. The sample was peripheral blood, taken 28 days after the second AZD1222 dose. The receptor source for this set is an adult who received the AZD1222 COVID-19 vaccine. The CDR3 runs from the conserved cysteine through the conserved F or W. The D gene is left open where the match is weak. Size tells how often a clone was seen (once, few, many) or the class of an expanded clone, and some rows leave it out.

CDR3 length,V gene,D gene,clone size,J gene,CDR3 DNA,CDR3 protein
13,TRBV9,-,-,TRBJ1-1,TGTGCCAGCAGCCAAACAGGTGACACTGAAGCTTTCTTT,CASSQTGDTEAFF
13,TRBV6-2/TRBV6-3,-,-,TRBJ2-3,TGTGCCAGCAGTAACCACCGCGGGGATACGCAGTATTTT,CASSNHRGDTQYF
13,TRBV30,-,-,TRBJ2-7,TGTGCCTGGAGTGTTGGGCGAGCCCACGAGCAGTACTTC,CAWSVGRAHEQYF
15,TRBV11-2,-,-,TRBJ2-5,TGTGCCAGCAGCTTAGTACACTCCAGGGGAGAGACCCAGTACTTC,CASSLVHSRGETQYF
16,TRBV5-1,-,-,TRBJ2-1,TGCGCCAGCGGGCGGTCCCCGGGATCCTCCTACAATGAGCAGTTCTTC,CASGRSPGSSYNEQFF
16,TRBV5-6,TRBD2,-,TRBJ2-2,TGTGCCAGCAGCTTGGCCGGCGGGAGAGGCACCGGGGAGCTGTTTTTT,CASSLAGGRGTGELFF
14,TRBV30,-,-,TRBJ1-2,TGTGCCTGGAGTCCCGGGACAACCTTCCATGGCTACACCTTC,CAWSPGTTFHGYTF
15,TRBV2,TRBD2,-,TRBJ2-1,TGTGCCAGCAGTGTACTAGCGGGTGGTGGAGATGAGCAGTTCTTC,CASSVLAGGGDEQFF
10,TRBV7-9,-,-,TRBJ2-3,TGTGCCAGCAGCTTAGGGACGCAGTATTTT,CASSLGTQYF
15,TRBV2,-,-,TRBJ1-5,TGTGCCAGCAGTGCCTCGACAGGAATCAATCAGCCCCAGCATTTT,CASSASTGINQPQHF
15,TRBV15,-,-,TRBJ1-2,TGTGCCACCAGCTCCTCCCCTACATACCGCTATGGCTACACCTTC,CATSSSPTYRYGYTF
13,TRBV6-5,-,-,TRBJ1-6,TGTGCCAGCAAGATTGGAGGTAATTCACCCCTCCACTTT,CASKIGGNSPLHF
17,TRBV12-5,TRBD1,once,TRBJ1-2,TGTGCTAGTGGTTTACAGATTAGGGACAGTTTAGTCCATGGCTACACCTTC,CASGLQIRDSLVHGYTF
15,TRBV11-2,-,-,TRBJ2-7,TGTGCCAGCAGCTTAGACTCGTTGGGGACCTACGAGCAGTACTTC,CASSLDSLGTYEQYF
14,TRBV6-2/TRBV6-3,-,-,TRBJ1-6,TGTGCCAGCAGCCCCGGACGGCTTAGGGCACCCCTCCACTTT,CASSPGRLRAPLHF
14,TRBV3-1/TRBV3-2,-,-,TRBJ2-5,TGTGCCAGCAGCCAGTATGTCCCCCAAGAGACCCAGTACTTC,CASSQYVPQETQYF
15,TRBV6-2/TRBV6-3,-,-,TRBJ1-4,TGTGCCAGCAGTACCGAAGGGGGGGAGCGCGAAAAACTGTTTTTT,CASSTEGGEREKLFF
13,TRBV30,-,-,TRBJ1-5,TGTGCCTGGAGGCCGGGACCCCGGGGGCCCCAGCATTTT,CAWRPGPRGPQHF
15,TRBV18,-,-,TRBJ1-2,TGTGCCAGCTCACCAGAGGACAGAGCTAACTATGGCTACACCTTC,CASSPEDRANYGYTF
13,TRBV12-3/TRBV12-4,-,-,TRBJ1-5,TGTGCCAGCCGTCTGCGGATCAATCAGCCCCAGCATTTT,CASRLRINQPQHF
12,TRBV12-3/TRBV12-4,-,-,TRBJ1-1,TGTGCCAGCAGTTTGGCAGCGCATGAAGCTTTCTTT,CASSLAAHEAFF
17,TRBV7-9,TRBD1,-,TRBJ1-5,TGTGCCAGCAGCCATGGACAGGGGGGTTATAGCAATCAGCCCCAGCATTTT,CASSHGQGGYSNQPQHF
14,TRBV7-9,-,-,TRBJ2-7,TGTGCCAGCAGCTTGAGCGGAATATCCTACGAGCAGTACTTC,CASSLSGISYEQYF
14,TRBV25-1,-,-,TRBJ2-3,TGTGCCAGCAGTGAAACAGCCAGCACAGATACGCAGTATTTT,CASSETASTDTQYF
13,TRBV6-5,-,-,TRBJ2-2,TGTGCCAGCATCTCTGGGGGCACCGGGGAGCTGTTTTTT,CASISGGTGELFF
15,TRBV12-5,-,once,TRBJ1-2,TGTGCTAGTGGTCGAGAGGCGGGGGCTGGCTATGGCTACACCTTC,CASGREAGAGYGYTF
13,TRBV6-5,-,-,TRBJ2-7,TGTGCCAGCAAGGGCAGGCCCTCCTACGAGCAGTACTTC,CASKGRPSYEQYF
14,TRBV4-3,-,-,TRBJ1-5,TGCGCCAGCAGTCAGACACGTAGCAATCAGCCCCAGCATTTT,CASSQTRSNQPQHF
16,TRBV5-1,-,-,TRBJ2-5,TGCGCCAGCAGCTTGAGTGTGACGGCCGCCCAAGAGACCCAGTACTTC,CASSLSVTAAQETQYF
17,TRBV5-1,TRBD2,-,TRBJ2-7,TGCGCCAGCAGCTTGGGCCCTGGGGCGGGAGGGCCTGGCGAGCAGTACTTC,CASSLGPGAGGPGEQYF
14,TRBV5-1,TRBD1,-,TRBJ1-2,TGCGCCAGCAGCTTGGGGGGACAGGTCTATGGCTACACCTTC,CASSLGGQVYGYTF
15,TRBV5-1,TRBD1,-,TRBJ1-1,TGCGCCAGCAGCTGGGGACAGGGGATCAACACTGAAGCTTTCTTT,CASSWGQGINTEAFF
14,TRBV11-2,-,-,TRBJ1-4,TGTGCCAGCAGCCCAGGTATAGGGAATGAAAAACTGTTTTTT,CASSPGIGNEKLFF
13,TRBV12-3/TRBV12-4,TRBD2,-,TRBJ2-7,TGTGCCAGCGCCTTAGCGGGTGCCTACGAGCAGTACTTC,CASALAGAYEQYF
16,TRBV10-1,TRBD1,few,TRBJ1-1,TGCGCCAGCAGTGCCTCTTTGGGACAGGGAGGACCTGAAGCTTTCTTT,CASSASLGQGGPEAFF
12,TRBV29-1,-,-,TRBJ1-3,TGCAGCGTTGAAGCCGGGGGCGCCACCATATATTTT,CSVEAGGATIYF
14,TRBV6-5,-,-,TRBJ2-1,TGTGCCAGCAGCCGGGACCTAGGACGCAATGAGCAGTTCTTC,CASSRDLGRNEQFF
15,TRBV7-7,-,-,TRBJ2-1,TGTGCTAGCAGCTTAGCGTGGGGACAAAGGTACGAGCAGTTCTTC,CASSLAWGQRYEQFF
12,TRBV6-1,-,-,TRBJ1-5,TGTGCCAGCAGTGACAACAATCAGCCCCAGCATTTT,CASSDNNQPQHF
13,TRBV2,-,-,TRBJ2-3,TGTGCCAGCAGTGAAGTGGCGGGCCCTACGCAGTATTTT,CASSEVAGPTQYF
13,TRBV5-4,-,-,TRBJ2-7,TGTGCCGCGACAAAGCAGGGCCCCTACGAGCAGTACTTC,CAATKQGPYEQYF
14,TRBV12-5,-,-,TRBJ1-2,TGTGCTAGTGGCCCCGGAGGGAGGGTCGGGGGCTACACCTTC,CASGPGGRVGGYTF